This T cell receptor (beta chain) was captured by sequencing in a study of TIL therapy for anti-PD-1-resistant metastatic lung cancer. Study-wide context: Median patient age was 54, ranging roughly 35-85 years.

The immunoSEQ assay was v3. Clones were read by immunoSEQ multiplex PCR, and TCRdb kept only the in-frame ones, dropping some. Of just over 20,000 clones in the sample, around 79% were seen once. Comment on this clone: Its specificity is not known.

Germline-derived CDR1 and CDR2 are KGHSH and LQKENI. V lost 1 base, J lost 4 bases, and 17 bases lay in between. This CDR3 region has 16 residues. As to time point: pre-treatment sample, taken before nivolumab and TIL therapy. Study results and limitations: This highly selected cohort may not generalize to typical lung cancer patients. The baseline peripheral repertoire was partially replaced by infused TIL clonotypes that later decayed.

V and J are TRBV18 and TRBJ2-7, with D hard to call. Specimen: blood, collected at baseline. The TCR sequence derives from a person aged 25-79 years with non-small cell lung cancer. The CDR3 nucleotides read TGTGCCAGCTCACCACTCCGCGGCGTTCAGGTTTACGAGCAGTACTTC. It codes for CASSPLRGVQVYEQYF.